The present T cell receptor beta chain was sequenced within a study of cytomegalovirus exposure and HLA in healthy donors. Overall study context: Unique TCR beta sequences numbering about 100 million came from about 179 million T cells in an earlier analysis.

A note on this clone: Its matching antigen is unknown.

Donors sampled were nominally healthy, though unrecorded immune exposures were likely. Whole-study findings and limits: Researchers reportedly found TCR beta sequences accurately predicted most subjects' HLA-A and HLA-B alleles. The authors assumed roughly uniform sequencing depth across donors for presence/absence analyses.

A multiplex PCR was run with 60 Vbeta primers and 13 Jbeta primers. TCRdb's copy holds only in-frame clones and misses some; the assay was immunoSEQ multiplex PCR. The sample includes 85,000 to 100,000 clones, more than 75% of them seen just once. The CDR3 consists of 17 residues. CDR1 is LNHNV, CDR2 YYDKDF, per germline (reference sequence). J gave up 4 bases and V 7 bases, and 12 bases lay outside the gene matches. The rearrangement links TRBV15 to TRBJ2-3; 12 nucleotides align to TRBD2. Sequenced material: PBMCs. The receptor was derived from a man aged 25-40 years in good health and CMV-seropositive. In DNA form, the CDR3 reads TGTGCCACCATAGCCCAACCGGGACTAGCGGGTGCAGATACGCAGTATTTT. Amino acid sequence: CATIAQPGLAGADTQYF.